This note documents a single T cell receptor (beta chain) sequence. Its antigen is not identified. The sample's treatment: treatment-naive control, cytoreductive nephrectomy. The data originate from a study of radiation and T cells in renal cell carcinoma. Study-wide points: Dominant CDR3 motifs occupied more repertoire in irradiated than control tumors.

CDR3 length: 13 residues. Trimming removed 8 bases from V and 5 bases from J, with 14 bases in between. CDR1 is MNHNY, CDR2 SVGAGI, per germline (reference sequence). Clones were read by immunoSEQ multiplex PCR, and TCRdb kept only the in-frame ones, dropping some. Of about 24,000 clones listed, more than 45% are singletons. This sequence originates from a middle-aged man with renal cell carcinoma. The sequences come from tumor tissue, collected from a patient whose treatment was nephrectomy without radiotherapy. V gene TRBV6-6 combines with J gene TRBJ2-3; D is possibly TRBD2 (6 bases). In DNA, the CDR3 is TGTGCCAGCCGTCCGGGGGATCAAGATACGCAGTATTTT. It yields the protein CASRPGDQDTQYF.